This T cell receptor beta chain was sequenced during a study of patients and donors after allogeneic stem cell transplantation. Germline CDR1 is SGHTA and CDR2 is FQGNSA. The CDR3 covers 17 residues. Trimming removed 4 bases from V and 4 bases from J; junction bases left unmatched: 6. TCRdb independently ran MiXCR on the RT-PCR reads; one entry per CDR3 protein. The repertoire has 900,000 to 1,000,000 distinct CDR3 sequences, about a sixth of them found once; the top ten carry 6%. The chain links TRBV7-2 to TRBJ2-3; 15 bases align to TRBD2. The sample comprised blood, either unsorted or a sorted T cell fraction (not recorded which). The TCR was taken from a human donor who was either an allogeneic HSCT recipient or a stem cell or donor lymphocyte infusion donor (not recorded which). It is not recorded whose cells these are; they may come from a transplant donor. Here the CDR3 reads CASSWGLAGGLPDTQYF. Written as DNA, the CDR3 is TGTGCCAGCAGCTGGGGACTAGCGGGGGGACTACCAGATACGCAGTATTTT.